The rows below give T cell receptor beta chains drawn from one sample of a study of cytomegalovirus exposure and HLA in healthy donors. The protocol was immunoSEQ multiplex PCR, while the TCRdb copy is restricted to in-frame clones and leaves out a portion. The sample yields 97,000 or so clones, roughly three quarters seen once. The specimen sequenced was PBMCs. The origin of the receptors is a man in his forties in good health and CMV-seronegative. The CDR3 runs from the conserved cysteine through the conserved F or W. Fields, in order: V gene, clone size, D gene, J gene, CDR3 protein, CDR3 DNA. A D gene is named only where the DNA matches it firmly. A clone size is listed for some rows: how often the clone was seen (once, few, many), or a class if it is expanded.

v_gene: TRBV5-1; abundance: .; d_gene: .; j_gene: TRBJ1-6; CDR3aa: CASSSGWGENSPLHF; CDR3nt: TGCGCCAGCAGCTCCGGTTGGGGCGAGAATTCACCCCTCCACTTT
v_gene: TRBV19; abundance: .; d_gene: .; j_gene: TRBJ2-7; CDR3aa: CASKPTFAREQYF; CDR3nt: TGTGCCAGTAAACCGACATTCGCTCGCGAGCAGTACTTC
v_gene: TRBV27; abundance: .; d_gene: TRBD2; j_gene: TRBJ2-7; CDR3aa: CASKLAENAYEQYF; CDR3nt: TGTGCCAGCAAGCTAGCGGAAAATGCCTACGAGCAGTACTTC
v_gene: TRBV4-1; abundance: few; d_gene: .; j_gene: TRBJ2-2; CDR3aa: CASSQGLGELFF; CDR3nt: TGCGCCAGCAGCCAAGGACTGGGGGAGCTGTTTTTT
v_gene: TRBV7-9; abundance: .; d_gene: .; j_gene: TRBJ1-2; CDR3aa: CASRQLRGKEYGYTF; CDR3nt: TGTGCCAGCAGACAACTTAGGGGAAAGGAGTATGGCTACACCTTC
v_gene: TRBV19; abundance: .; d_gene: .; j_gene: TRBJ1-2; CDR3aa: CASRKQGSVDYGYTF; CDR3nt: TGTGCCAGTAGAAAACAGGGATCAGTGGACTATGGCTACACCTTC
v_gene: TRBV5-8; abundance: once; d_gene: TRBD2; j_gene: TRBJ2-2; CDR3aa: CASSTYRLAMELFF; CDR3nt: TGTGCCAGCAGCACTTACCGACTAGCTATGGAGCTGTTTTTT
v_gene: TRBV19; abundance: .; d_gene: TRBD1; j_gene: TRBJ1-1; CDR3aa: CASTPGQGLSASGTEAFF; CDR3nt: TGTGCCAGTACTCCGGGACAGGGACTCTCGGCTTCGGGCACTGAAGCTTTCTTT
v_gene: TRBV5-1; abundance: .; d_gene: .; j_gene: TRBJ1-6; CDR3aa: CASSMWGESYNSPLHF; CDR3nt: TGCGCCAGCAGCATGTGGGGGGAATCCTATAATTCACCCCTCCACTTT
v_gene: TRBV18; abundance: .; d_gene: .; j_gene: TRBJ2-2; CDR3aa: CASSALSSYRSNTGELFF; CDR3nt: TGTGCCAGCTCAGCCTTATCCTCGTACAGGTCAAACACCGGGGAGCTGTTTTTT
v_gene: TRBV30; abundance: few; d_gene: TRBD1; j_gene: TRBJ2-2; CDR3aa: CAWRGDRDTGELFF; CDR3nt: TGTGCCTGGAGGGGAGACAGGGACACCGGGGAGCTGTTTTTT
v_gene: TRBV5-1; abundance: .; d_gene: TRBD1; j_gene: TRBJ1-4; CDR3aa: CASSLVTGSEKLFF; CDR3nt: TGCGCCAGCAGCTTGGTGACAGGGTCTGAAAAACTGTTTTTT
v_gene: TRBV9; abundance: .; d_gene: TRBD2; j_gene: TRBJ2-7; CDR3aa: CASSVGLAGLSYEQYF; CDR3nt: TGTGCCAGCAGCGTAGGACTAGCGGGCCTCTCCTACGAGCAGTACTTC
v_gene: TRBV15; abundance: .; d_gene: TRBD1; j_gene: TRBJ2-7; CDR3aa: CATSRDRMGQDYEQYF; CDR3nt: TGTGCCACCAGCAGAGATCGGATGGGACAGGATTACGAGCAGTACTTC
v_gene: TRBV27; abundance: .; d_gene: .; j_gene: TRBJ1-5; CDR3aa: CASRGANSNQPQHF; CDR3nt: TGTGCCAGCAGGGGCGCGAATAGCAATCAGCCCCAGCATTTT
v_gene: TRBV5-4; abundance: .; d_gene: TRBD1; j_gene: TRBJ1-4; CDR3aa: CASSLEGQGMINEKLFF; CDR3nt: TGTGCCAGCAGCTTGGAGGGACAGGGGATGATTAATGAAAAACTGTTTTTT
v_gene: TRBV7-9; abundance: .; d_gene: TRBD1; j_gene: TRBJ1-3; CDR3aa: CASSPTGSGNTIYF; CDR3nt: TGTGCCAGCAGCCCGACAGGGTCTGGAAACACCATATATTTT
v_gene: TRBV15; abundance: .; d_gene: .; j_gene: TRBJ2-1; CDR3aa: CATSRDKKGLGFFFF; CDR3nt: TGTGCCACCAGCAGAGATAAGAAGGGGTTGGGTTTTTTCTTCTTC
v_gene: TRBV18; abundance: .; d_gene: .; j_gene: TRBJ1-6; CDR3aa: CASSLDSHNSPLHF; CDR3nt: TGTGCCAGCTCACTTGACAGTCATAATTCACCCCTCCACTTT
v_gene: TRBV6-1; abundance: few; d_gene: .; j_gene: TRBJ1-2; CDR3aa: CASSYGISAYGYTF; CDR3nt: TGTGCCAGCAGTTATGGGATTAGCGCATATGGCTACACCTTC
v_gene: TRBV5-6; abundance: .; d_gene: .; j_gene: TRBJ2-5; CDR3aa: CASSSEGTGGEETQYF; CDR3nt: TGTGCCAGCAGCTCTGAAGGGACCGGGGGAGAAGAGACCCAGTACTTC
v_gene: TRBV5-4; abundance: .; d_gene: .; j_gene: TRBJ2-5; CDR3aa: CASSLVPGVGETQYF; CDR3nt: TGTGCCAGCAGCTTGGTCCCCGGGGTTGGAGAGACCCAGTACTTC
v_gene: TRBV5-6; abundance: .; d_gene: .; j_gene: TRBJ2-6; CDR3aa: CASSPSGSGANVLTF; CDR3nt: TGTGCCAGCAGCCCATCAGGCTCTGGGGCCAACGTCCTGACTTTC
v_gene: TRBV4-3; abundance: .; d_gene: .; j_gene: TRBJ2-5; CDR3aa: CASSPGDMETQYF; CDR3nt: TGCGCCAGCAGCCCCGGGGACATGGAGACCCAGTACTTC